This is a list of T cell receptor beta chains from one sample in a study of T cells in localized non-small cell lung cancer. Using immunoSEQ multiplex PCR, the repertoire was profiled, and TCRdb retains in-frame clones only, with some absent. The sample records 1,000 or so clones, approximately 18% being singletons. Sequencing was performed on normal lung tissue next to the tumor, taken before any cancer treatment. The receptors come from a man between 40 and 70 years old with stage I lung adenocarcinoma. Both conserved end residues are part of each CDR3. Fields, in order: J gene, V gene, clone size, D gene, CDR3 protein, CDR3 DNA. The D gene is left open where the match is weak. Only part of the rows carry a size: once, few, many, or a class if the clone is expanded.

TRBJ2-1 TRBV11-3 NA TRBD2 CASSQGLAGGAHEQFF TGTGCCAGCAGCCAAGGGCTAGCGGGAGGAGCTCATGAGCAGTTCTTC
TRBJ2-2 TRBV28 NA NA CASSQGSGELFF TGTGCCAGCAGTCAGGGTTCCGGGGAGCTGTTTTTT
TRBJ1-3 TRBV11-3 few NA CASSAKPRLQAGNTIYF TGTGCCAGCAGCGCTAAACCTAGACTGCAAGCTGGAAACACCATATATTTT
TRBJ1-6 TRBV11-3 medium-sized NA CASSLDNRAQSPLHF TGTGCCAGCAGCTTAGACAACCGGGCCCAGTCACCCCTCCACTTT
TRBJ1-4 TRBV15 few NA CATSRDRTAGYEKLFF TGTGCCACCAGCAGAGATCGGACAGCGGGATATGAAAAACTGTTTTTT
TRBJ2-3 TRBV28 NA NA CASSFLSGTDTQYF TGTGCCAGCAGTTTTCTTAGCGGCACAGATACGCAGTATTTT
TRBJ2-1 TRBV6-8 large TRBD2 CASSYGDYYNEQFF TGTGCCAGCAGTTACGGGGACTACTACAATGAGCAGTTCTTC
TRBJ1-2 TRBV5-1 NA NA CASSLGASYNTNYGYTF TGCGCCAGCAGCTTGGGGGCATCGTATAATACTAACTATGGCTACACCTTC
TRBJ1-5 TRBV19 NA NA CASSQGNQPQHF TGTGCCAGTAGTCAGGGGAACCAGCCCCAGCATTTT
TRBJ2-5 TRBV11-3 NA NA CASSLDTHLKTQYF TGTGCCAGCAGCTTAGATACACACCTGAAGACCCAGTACTTC
TRBJ2-2 TRBV19 few NA CASSETRNTGELFF TGTGCCAGTAGCGAAACAAGGAACACCGGGGAGCTGTTTTTT
TRBJ2-3 TRBV19 large TRBD1 CASRNRDRGDTQYF TGTGCCAGTAGAAACCGGGACAGGGGTGATACGCAGTATTTT
TRBJ2-2 TRBV29-1 NA TRBD1 CSVGSQTGANTGELFF TGCAGCGTTGGGTCCCAAACAGGGGCGAACACCGGGGAGCTGTTTTTT
TRBJ1-5 TRBV28 NA TRBD1 CASSWDRHNQPQHF TGTGCCAGCAGTTGGGACAGACACAATCAGCCCCAGCATTTT
TRBJ2-7 TRBV12-5 NA TRBD1 CATTTRTGGSYEQYF TGTGCCACCACTACCCGGACAGGGGGCTCCTACGAGCAGTACTTC
TRBJ1-1 TRBV29-1 NA NA CSVEGGRGNTEAFF TGCAGCGTTGAAGGGGGCAGGGGGAACACTGAAGCTTTCTTT
TRBJ1-1 TRBV29-1 NA NA CSETGLGTEAFF TGCAGCGAAACAGGGCTAGGGACTGAAGCTTTCTTT
TRBJ1-5 TRBV30 NA NA CAWSFREYQPQHF TGTGCCTGGAGTTTCCGGGAGTATCAGCCCCAGCATTTT
TRBJ1-2 TRBV6-8 few TRBD1 CASSGTGEGGYTF TGTGCCAGCAGTGGGACAGGGGAAGGCGGCTACACCTTC
TRBJ1-5 TRBV11-3 few NA CASSLLGSGKGNQPQHF TGTGCCAGCAGCTTATTGGGTTCGGGGAAAGGGAATCAGCCCCAGCATTTT
TRBJ1-2 TRBV28 few TRBD1 CASSSQPGQGNYGYTF TGTGCCAGCAGTTCCCAACCGGGACAGGGAAACTATGGCTACACCTTC
TRBJ2-7 TRBV25-1 NA NA CASSVRLAPDHPYEQYF TGTGCCAGCAGTGTGAGGCTAGCGCCGGACCACCCCTACGAGCAGTACTTC